The 4 T cell receptor beta chains presented below share a single source sample, sequenced in a study of shared clonotypes between healthy human individuals. The repertoire was sequenced with immunoSEQ multiplex PCR; TCRdb's copy has only in-frame clones and lacks some. This sample has millions of clones, with approximately 90% found just once. The specimen was naive CD4+ T cells sorted from blood. Indicated subset: CD45RA+ positively selected. These receptors all come from a young man in good health.

The chain carries TRBV29-1 and TRBJ2-2; no clear D. The CDR3 extends over 13 amino acids. In germline, CDR1 is SQVTM, CDR2 ANQGSEA. V was cut by 3 bases and J by 5 bases, with 10 bases left in between. This chain's CDR3 is CSVDRAATGELFF. DNA of the CDR3: TGCAGCGTTGATAGGGCGGCAACCGGGGAGCTGTTTTTT.

The chain carries TRBV10-2 and TRBJ2-3, with a possible D match to TRBD1 (6 bases). From germline, CDR1 is WSHSY and CDR2 SAAADI. The CDR3 covers 12 residues. V dropped 6 bases and J dropped 10 bases, with 14 bases sitting between them. This CDR3 is CASSPTGIAQYF. CDR3 DNA sequence: TGCGCCAGCAGCCCCACAGGGATCGCGCAGTATTTT.

The chain couples TRBV2 to TRBJ1-5, with 9 bases lining up with TRBD1. V was clipped by 6 bases and J by 4 bases; unmatched bases: 7. Per germline, CDR1 SNHLY and CDR2 FYNNEI. This CDR3 has 15 residues. CDR3: CASRGQGTWNQPQHF. The DNA of the CDR3 is TGTGCCAGCAGAGGACAGGGGACTTGGAATCAGCCCCAGCATTTT.

This clone has a handful of counts. The rearrangement links TRBV9 to TRBJ1-6; D may be TRBD1 (6 bases). Looked up from germline, CDR1 is SGDLS and CDR2 is YYNGEE. V was trimmed by 0 bases and J by 7 bases, leaving 11 bases between them. This CDR3 has 15 amino acids. As DNA, the CDR3 is TGTGCCAGCAGCGTAGCAGCACAGGGAAATTCACCCCTCCACTTT. Amino acid sequence: CASSVAAQGNSPLHF. The entire variable domain, with the rest obtained from reference TRBV9 and TRBJ1-6, is as follows: DSGVTQTPKHLITATGQRVTLRCSPRSGDLSVYWYQQSLDQGLQFLIQYYNGEERAKGNILERFSAQQFPDLHSELNLSSLELGDSALYFCASSVAAQGNSPLHFGNGTRLTVT.